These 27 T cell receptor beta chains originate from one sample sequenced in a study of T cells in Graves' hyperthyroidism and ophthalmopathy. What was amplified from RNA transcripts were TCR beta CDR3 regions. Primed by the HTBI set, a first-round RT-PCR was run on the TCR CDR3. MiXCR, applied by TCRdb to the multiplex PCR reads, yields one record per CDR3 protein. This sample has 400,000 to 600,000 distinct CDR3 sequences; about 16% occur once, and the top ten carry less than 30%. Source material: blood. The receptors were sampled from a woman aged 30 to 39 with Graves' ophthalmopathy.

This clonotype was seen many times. As DNA, the CDR3 is TGCAGTGCTGGACGGCAAGTGACAAGCTCCTACGAGCAGTACTTC. Its translation: CSAGRQVTSSYEQYF. The chain carries TRBV20-1 and TRBJ2-7; no reliable D call. This CDR3 contains 15 residues. The V gene lost 5 bases and the J gene lost 0 bases, with 17 bases spanning the gap. Germline V CDR1 and CDR2: DFQATT, SNEGSKA (reference sequence).

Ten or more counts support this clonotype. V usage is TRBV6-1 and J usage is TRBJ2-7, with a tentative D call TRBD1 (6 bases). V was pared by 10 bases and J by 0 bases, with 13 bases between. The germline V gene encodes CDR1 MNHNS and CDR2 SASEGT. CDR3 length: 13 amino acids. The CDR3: CATLTGLSYEQYF. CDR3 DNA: TGTGCCACCCTAACAGGGCTCTCCTACGAGCAGTACTTC.

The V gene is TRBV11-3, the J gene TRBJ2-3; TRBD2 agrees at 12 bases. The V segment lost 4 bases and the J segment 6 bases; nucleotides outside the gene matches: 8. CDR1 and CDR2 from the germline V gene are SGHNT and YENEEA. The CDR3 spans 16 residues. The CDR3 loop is CASSSLAGGPMDTQYF. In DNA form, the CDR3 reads TGTGCCAGCAGCTCCCTAGCGGGAGGGCCGATGGATACGCAGTATTTT.

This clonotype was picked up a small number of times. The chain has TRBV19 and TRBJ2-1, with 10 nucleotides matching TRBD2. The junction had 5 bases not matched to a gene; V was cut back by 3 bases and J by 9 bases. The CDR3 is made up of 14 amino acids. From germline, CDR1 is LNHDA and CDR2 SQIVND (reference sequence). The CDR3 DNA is TGTGCCAGTAGTATCTTAGCGGGAGGCCCTGAGCAGTTCTTC. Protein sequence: CASSILAGGPEQFF.

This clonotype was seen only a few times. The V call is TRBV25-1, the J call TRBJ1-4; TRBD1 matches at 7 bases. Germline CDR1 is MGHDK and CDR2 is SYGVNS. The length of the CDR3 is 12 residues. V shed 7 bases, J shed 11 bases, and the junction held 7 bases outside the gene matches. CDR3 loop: CASTHSGQKLFF. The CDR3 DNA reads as TGTGCCAGCACGCACTCGGGACAGAAACTGTTTTTT.

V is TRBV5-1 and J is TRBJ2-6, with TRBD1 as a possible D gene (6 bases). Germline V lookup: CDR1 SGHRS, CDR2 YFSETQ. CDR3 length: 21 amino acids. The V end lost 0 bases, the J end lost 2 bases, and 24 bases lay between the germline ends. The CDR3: CASSLEGMAGDARTGANVLTF. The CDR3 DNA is TGCGCCAGCAGCTTGGAAGGAATGGCAGGGGACGCGAGGACTGGGGCCAACGTCCTGACTTTC.

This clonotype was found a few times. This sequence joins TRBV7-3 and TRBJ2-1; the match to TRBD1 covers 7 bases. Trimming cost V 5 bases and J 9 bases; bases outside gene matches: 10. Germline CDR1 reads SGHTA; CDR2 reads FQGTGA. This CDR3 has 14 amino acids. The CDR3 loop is CASSAQQGFGEQFF. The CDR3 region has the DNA TGTGCCAGCAGCGCTCAACAGGGGTTCGGTGAGCAGTTCTTC. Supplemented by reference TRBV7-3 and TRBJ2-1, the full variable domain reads GAGVSQTPSNKVTEKGKYVELRCDPISGHTALYWYRQSLGQGPEFLIYFQGTGAADDSGLPNDRFFAVRPEGSVSTLKIQRTERGDSAVYLCASSAQQGFGEQFFGPGTRLTVL.

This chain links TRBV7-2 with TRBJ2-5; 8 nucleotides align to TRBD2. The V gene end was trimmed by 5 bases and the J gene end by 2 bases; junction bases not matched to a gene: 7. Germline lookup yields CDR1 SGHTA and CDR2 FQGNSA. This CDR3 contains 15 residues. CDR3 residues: CASSPTGTRQETQYF. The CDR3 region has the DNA TGTGCCAGCAGCCCCACCGGGACTAGGCAAGAGACCCAGTACTTC.

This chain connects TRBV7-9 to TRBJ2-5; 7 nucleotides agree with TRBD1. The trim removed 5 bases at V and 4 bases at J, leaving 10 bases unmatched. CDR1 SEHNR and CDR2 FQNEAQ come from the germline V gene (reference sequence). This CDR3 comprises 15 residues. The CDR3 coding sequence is TGTGCCAGCAGCCAAGACAGGGAAGGAACAGAGACCCAGTACTTC. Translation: CASSQDREGTETQYF.

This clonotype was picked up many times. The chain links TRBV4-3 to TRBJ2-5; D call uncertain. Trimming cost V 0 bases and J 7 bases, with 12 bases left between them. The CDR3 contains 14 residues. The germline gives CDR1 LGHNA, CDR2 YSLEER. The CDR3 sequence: CASSQEPGSATQYF. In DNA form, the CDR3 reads TGCGCCAGCAGCCAAGAACCCGGGTCCGCGACCCAGTACTTC.

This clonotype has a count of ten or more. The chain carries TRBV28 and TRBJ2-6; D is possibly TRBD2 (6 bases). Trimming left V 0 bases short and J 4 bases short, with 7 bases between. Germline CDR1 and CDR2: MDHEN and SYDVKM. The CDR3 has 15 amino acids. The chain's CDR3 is CASSLWAGGANVLTF. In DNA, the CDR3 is TGTGCCAGCAGTTTATGGGCGGGGGGGGCCAACGTCCTGACTTTC.

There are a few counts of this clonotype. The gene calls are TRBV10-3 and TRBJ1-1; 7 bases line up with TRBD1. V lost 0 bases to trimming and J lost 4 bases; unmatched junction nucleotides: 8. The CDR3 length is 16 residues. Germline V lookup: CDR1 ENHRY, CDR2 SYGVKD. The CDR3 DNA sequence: TGTGCCATCAGTGAGTCTACAGGGGAAGTAGGCACTGAAGCTTTCTTT. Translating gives CAISESTGEVGTEAFF.

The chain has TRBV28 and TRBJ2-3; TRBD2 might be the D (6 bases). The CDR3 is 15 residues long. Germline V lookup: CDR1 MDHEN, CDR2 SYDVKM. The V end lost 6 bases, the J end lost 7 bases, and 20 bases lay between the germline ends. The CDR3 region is CASSSTSPKGNTQYF. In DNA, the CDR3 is TGTGCCAGCAGCTCCACTAGCCCAAAGGGAAATACGCAGTATTTT.

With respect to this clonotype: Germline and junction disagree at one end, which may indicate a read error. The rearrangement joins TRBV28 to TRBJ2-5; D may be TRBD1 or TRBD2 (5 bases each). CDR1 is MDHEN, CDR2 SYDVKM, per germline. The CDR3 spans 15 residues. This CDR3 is CASSFSRLGSGTQYF. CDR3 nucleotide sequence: TGTGCCAGCAGTTTTAGTCGATTGGGATCCGGGACCCAATACTTC.

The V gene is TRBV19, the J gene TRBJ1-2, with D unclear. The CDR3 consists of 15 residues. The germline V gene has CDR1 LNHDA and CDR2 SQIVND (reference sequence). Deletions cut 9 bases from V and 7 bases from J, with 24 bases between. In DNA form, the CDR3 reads TGTGCCAGCGGAGGTCATCGAAGGGTCGTAAGTGGCTACACCTTC. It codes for CASGGHRRVVSGYTF.

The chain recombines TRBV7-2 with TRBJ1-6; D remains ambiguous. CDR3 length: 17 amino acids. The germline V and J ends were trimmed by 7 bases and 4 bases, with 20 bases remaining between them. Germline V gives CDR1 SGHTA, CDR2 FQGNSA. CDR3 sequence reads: CASNLAVRLDYNSPLHF. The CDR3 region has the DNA TGTGCCAGCAACCTAGCCGTGAGACTCGATTATAATTCACCCCTCCACTTT.

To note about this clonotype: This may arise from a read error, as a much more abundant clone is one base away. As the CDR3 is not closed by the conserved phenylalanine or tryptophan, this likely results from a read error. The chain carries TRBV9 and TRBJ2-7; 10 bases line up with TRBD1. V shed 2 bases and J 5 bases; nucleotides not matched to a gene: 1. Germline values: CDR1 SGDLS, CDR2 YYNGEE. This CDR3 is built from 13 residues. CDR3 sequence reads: CASSVGQGNEQYL. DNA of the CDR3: TGTGCCAGCAGCGTGGGACAGGGGAACGAGCAGTACCTC.

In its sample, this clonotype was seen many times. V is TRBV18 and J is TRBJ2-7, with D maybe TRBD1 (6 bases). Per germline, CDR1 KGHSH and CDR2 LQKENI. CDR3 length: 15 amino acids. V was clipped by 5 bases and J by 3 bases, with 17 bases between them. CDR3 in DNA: TGTGCCAGCTCAATTCGTCCACAGGGCTACTACGAGCAGTACTTC. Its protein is CASSIRPQGYYEQYF.

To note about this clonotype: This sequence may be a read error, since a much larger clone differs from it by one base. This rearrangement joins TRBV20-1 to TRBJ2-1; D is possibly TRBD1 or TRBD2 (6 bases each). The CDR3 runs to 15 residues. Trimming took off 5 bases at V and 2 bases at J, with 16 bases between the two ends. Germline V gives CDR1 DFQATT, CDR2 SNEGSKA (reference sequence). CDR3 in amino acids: CSAGEDDRPYNEQFF. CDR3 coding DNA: TGCAGTGCTGGGGAGGATGACAGGCCCTACAATGAGCAGTTCTTC.

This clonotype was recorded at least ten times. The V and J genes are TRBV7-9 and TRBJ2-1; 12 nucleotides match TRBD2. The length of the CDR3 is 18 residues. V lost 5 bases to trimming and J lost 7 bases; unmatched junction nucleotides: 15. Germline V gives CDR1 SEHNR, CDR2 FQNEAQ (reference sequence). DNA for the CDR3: TGTGCCAGCAGCACACCTAGCGGGAGGGCCAATTTAGTGAATGAGCAGTTCTTC. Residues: CASSTPSGRANLVNEQFF.

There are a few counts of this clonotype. The CDR3 loop reads CASSGRTSGRATNTGELFF. DNA for the CDR3: TGTGCCAGCAGCGGGCGGACTAGCGGGAGGGCCACCAACACCGGGGAGCTGTTTTTT. The chain is built from TRBV13 and TRBJ2-2, with 15 bases identical to TRBD2. Germline V lookup: CDR1 PRHDT, CDR2 FYEKMQ (reference sequence). Trimming removed 5 bases from V and 2 bases from J; junction bases left unmatched: 9. The CDR3 spans 19 residues.

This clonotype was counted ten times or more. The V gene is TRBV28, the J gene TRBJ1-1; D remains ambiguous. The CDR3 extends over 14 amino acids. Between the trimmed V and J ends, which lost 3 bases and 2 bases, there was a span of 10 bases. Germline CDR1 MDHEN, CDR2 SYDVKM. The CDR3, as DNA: TGTGCCAGCAGTTTCGGGCAGGAAAACACTGAAGCTTTCTTT. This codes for CASSFGQENTEAFF.

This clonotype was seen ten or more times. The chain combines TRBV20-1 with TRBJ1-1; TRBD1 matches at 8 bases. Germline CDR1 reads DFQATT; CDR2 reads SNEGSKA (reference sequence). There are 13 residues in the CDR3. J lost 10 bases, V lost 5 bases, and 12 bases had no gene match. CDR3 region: CSAAPPTGDVAFF. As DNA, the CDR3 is TGCAGTGCTGCCCCCCCGACAGGGGATGTAGCTTTCTTT.

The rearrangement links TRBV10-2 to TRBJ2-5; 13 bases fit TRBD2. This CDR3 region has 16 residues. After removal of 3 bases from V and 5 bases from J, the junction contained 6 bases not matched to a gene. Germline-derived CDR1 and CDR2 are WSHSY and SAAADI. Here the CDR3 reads CASSELAGGPSETQYF. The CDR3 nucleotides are TGCGCCAGCAGTGAACTAGCGGGAGGGCCCTCGGAGACCCAGTACTTC.

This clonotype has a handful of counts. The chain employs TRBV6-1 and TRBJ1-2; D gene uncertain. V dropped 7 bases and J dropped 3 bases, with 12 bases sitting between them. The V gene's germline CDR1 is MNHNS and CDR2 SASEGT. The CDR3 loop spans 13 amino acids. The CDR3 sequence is CASTDEGDYGYTF. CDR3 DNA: TGTGCCAGCACCGACGAAGGAGACTATGGCTACACCTTC.

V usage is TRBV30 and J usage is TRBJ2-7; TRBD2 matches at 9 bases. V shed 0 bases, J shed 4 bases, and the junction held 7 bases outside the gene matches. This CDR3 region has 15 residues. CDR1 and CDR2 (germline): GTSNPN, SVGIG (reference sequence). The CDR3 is CAWSVAGGRGYEQYF. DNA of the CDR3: TGTGCCTGGAGTGTGGCCGGCGGGAGGGGGTACGAGCAGTACTTC.

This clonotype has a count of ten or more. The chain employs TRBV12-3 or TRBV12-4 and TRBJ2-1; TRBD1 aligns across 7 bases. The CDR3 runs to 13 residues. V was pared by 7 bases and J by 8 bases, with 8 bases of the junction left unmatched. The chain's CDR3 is CASTPRQGDEQFF. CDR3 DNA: TGTGCCAGCACCCCACGACAGGGCGATGAGCAGTTCTTC.